The rows below give T cell receptor beta chains drawn from one sample of a study of blood T cell repertoires in COVID-19. TCRdb keeps only in-frame clones here, not all; method: immunoSEQ multiplex PCR. Counted here are 130,000 or so clones, around four fifths occurring once; the ten biggest clones make up 3% to 3.5%. Material for sequencing was PBMCs or T cells enriched from blood (not recorded which). All receptors come from a woman in her 50s with acute COVID-19. Both conserved end residues are part of each CDR3. Each record gives: D gene, V gene, clone size, CDR3 protein. The D gene is left open where the match is weak. Clone size, where shown, is once, few, many, or a class for clones that have expanded.

TRBD1 TRBV3-1/TRBV3-2 - CASSQQPGQGASGANVLTF
TRBD2 TRBV4-2 - CASSQEGRGLAEETQYF
- TRBV12-3/TRBV12-4 - CASSFVQGGYTF
- TRBV15 - CATSRDPGNEQFF
TRBD2 TRBV6-4 - CASSESSGSANTQYF
- TRBV20-1 - CSAAGNGELFF
TRBD1 TRBV19 - CASSRDRGDVYGYTF
TRBD2 TRBV29-1 - CSVVGLAGINEQFF
- TRBV27 once CASSFSPRANEQFF
- TRBV1 - CTSSHEYSGNTIYF
TRBD1 TRBV5-5 - CASSSDRGSYNEQFF
TRBD2 TRBV2 once CAGRTSGDEQYF
- TRBV7-8 - CASSLPIATPLNEQFF
- TRBV27 - CASSLEGWGTEAFF
- TRBV21-1 - CASRGGPTGELFF
- TRBV13 - CASSSFRGDQETQYF
TRBD2 TRBV10-3 - CAIRGGVAGHNEQFF
TRBD1 TRBV2 - CASSSSGTGMSGYTF
- TRBV27 - CATARPRSTGELFF
- TRBV12-3/TRBV12-4 - CASSFAGYEQYF
- TRBV3-1/TRBV3-2 - CASSLGGDNEQFF
- TRBV4-1 - CASSRDISYGYTF
TRBD2 TRBV5-1 - CASSIEGLAGDEQYF
TRBD2 TRBV6-6 - CASSLLAGGGDTQYF
- TRBV30 - CAWSVRGALYGYTF
- TRBV6-2/TRBV6-3 - CASSLSIVEQFF
TRBD2 TRBV6-2/TRBV6-3 - CASSYHAPGGPYEQFF
- TRBV2 few CASSDDGAAGEKLFF
- TRBV19 - CASSSQSSGEETQYF
- TRBV9 - CASSPQDLNTEAFF
TRBD2 TRBV5-5 - CASSLSTGGPYEQYF
- TRBV27 - CASSLDSRGFYGTQYF
- TRBV12-3/TRBV12-4 - CASSLGRNYGYTF
TRBD1 TRBV7-8 few CASSSDRASNQPQHF
- TRBV6-5 - CASSISSNTIYF
- TRBV28 - CASSSTDRPYEQYF
- TRBV12-3/TRBV12-4 - CASSLQGRRGYTF
TRBD2 TRBV5-1 - CASSPGGPGELFF